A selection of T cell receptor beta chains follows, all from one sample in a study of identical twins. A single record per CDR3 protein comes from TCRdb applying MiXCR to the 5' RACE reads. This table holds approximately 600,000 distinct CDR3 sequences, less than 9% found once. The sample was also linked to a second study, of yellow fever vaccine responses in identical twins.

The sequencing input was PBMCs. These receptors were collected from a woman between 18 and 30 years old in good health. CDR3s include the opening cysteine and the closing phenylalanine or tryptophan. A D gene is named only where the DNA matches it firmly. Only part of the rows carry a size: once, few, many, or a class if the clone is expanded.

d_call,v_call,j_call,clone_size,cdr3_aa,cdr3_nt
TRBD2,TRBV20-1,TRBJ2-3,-,CSAGTSGRRGTDTQYF,TGCAGTGCGGGGACTAGCGGGAGGAGGGGCACAGATACGCAGTATTTT
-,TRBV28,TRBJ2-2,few,CASSLSGLNTGELFF,TGTGCCAGCAGCCTCAGCGGGTTGAACACCGGGGAGCTGTTTTTT
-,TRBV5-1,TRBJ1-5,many,CASSLLPGQNQPQHF,TGCGCCAGCAGCTTATTACCGGGACAAAATCAGCCCCAGCATTTT
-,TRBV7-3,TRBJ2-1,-,CASSLAVRGLSNEQFF,TGTGCCAGCAGCTTAGCGGTCAGGGGCTTGAGTAATGAGCAGTTCTTC
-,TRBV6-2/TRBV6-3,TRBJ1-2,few,CASRREGRLYGYTF,TGTGCCAGCCGTCGCGAAGGACGGCTCTATGGCTACACCTTC
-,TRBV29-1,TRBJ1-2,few,CSVGRDGYTF,TGCAGCGTTGGTAGGGATGGCTACACCTTC
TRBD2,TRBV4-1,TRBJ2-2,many,CASSHAGTRNTGELFF,TGCGCCAGCAGCCACGCCGGGACTAGGAACACCGGGGAGCTGTTTTTT
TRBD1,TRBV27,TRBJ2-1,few,CASSLLSGGLDNEQFF,TGTGCCAGCAGTTTATTGTCAGGGGGTCTGGACAATGAGCAGTTCTTC
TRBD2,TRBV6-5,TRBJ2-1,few,CASSYSRLAGEREQFF,TGTGCCAGCAGTTACTCTAGGCTAGCGGGAGAGAGGGAGCAGTTCTTC
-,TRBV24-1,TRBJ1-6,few,CATSDHGGPLHF,TGTGCCACCAGTGACCACGGAGGGCCCCTCCACTTT
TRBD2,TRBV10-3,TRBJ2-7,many,CAIRGTSGSDPYEQYF,TGTGCCATCAGGGGGACTAGCGGGAGCGATCCCTACGAGCAGTACTTC
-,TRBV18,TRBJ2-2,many,CASSPQGGTGELFF,TGTGCCAGCTCACCACAGGGAGGCACCGGGGAGCTGTTTTTT
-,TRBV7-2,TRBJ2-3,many,CASQGWESLSSTDTQYF,TGTGCCAGCCAGGGGTGGGAGTCCCTGTCTAGCACAGATACGCAGTATTTT
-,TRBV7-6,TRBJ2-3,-,CASSLGAGGRDTQYF,TGTGCCAGCAGCTTAGGGGCCGGGGGCAGAGATACGCAGTATTTT
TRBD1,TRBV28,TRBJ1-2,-,CASSFPPGGRGRGEYGYTF,TGTGCCAGCAGTTTCCCCCCAGGGGGGAGGGGGCGCGGAGAATATGGCTACACCTTC
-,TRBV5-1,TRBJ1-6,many,CASSPSGVNSPLHF,TGCGCCAGCAGCCCCTCGGGGGTGAATTCACCCCTCCACTTT
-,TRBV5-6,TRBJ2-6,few,CASSPDLSGANVLTF,TGTGCCAGCAGCCCCGACCTCTCTGGGGCCAACGTCCTGACTTTC
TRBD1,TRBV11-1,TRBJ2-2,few,CASSGQGIPSGELFF,TGTGCCAGCAGCGGACAGGGGATACCGTCCGGGGAGCTGTTTTTT
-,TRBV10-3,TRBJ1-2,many,CAISEGGPYGYTF,TGTGCCATCAGTGAAGGGGGGCCCTATGGCTACACCTTC
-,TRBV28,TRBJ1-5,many,CASSQEGDQPQHF,TGTGCCAGCAGCCAGGAGGGAGATCAGCCCCAGCATTTT
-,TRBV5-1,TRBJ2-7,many,CASSNGPKGHEQYF,TGCGCCAGCAGCAACGGACCAAAAGGCCACGAGCAGTACTTC
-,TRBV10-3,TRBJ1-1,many,CAISESSNEAFF,TGTGCCATCAGTGAGTCGTCAAATGAAGCTTTCTTT
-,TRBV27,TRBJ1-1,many,CASSATGWVATGTEAFF,TGTGCCAGCAGTGCCACAGGGTGGGTGGCTACAGGCACTGAAGCTTTCTTT
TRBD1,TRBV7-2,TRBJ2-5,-,CASSRTRGGLETQYF,TGTGCCAGCAGCAGAACCCGAGGGGGCTTGGAGACCCAGTACTTC
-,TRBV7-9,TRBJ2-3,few,CASSLYPLPLGDTQYF,TGTGCCAGCAGCTTATATCCCCTTCCCCTAGGAGATACGCAGTATTTT
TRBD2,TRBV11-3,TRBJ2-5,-,CASSSATPLAGGLGRGETQYF,TGTGCCAGCAGTTCTGCGACCCCTCTAGCGGGGGGGCTTGGGAGAGGAGAGACCCAGTACTTC
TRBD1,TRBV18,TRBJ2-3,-,CASSPPDRVDTQYF,TGTGCCAGCTCACCACCGGACAGGGTGGATACGCAGTATTTT
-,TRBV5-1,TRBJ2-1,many,CASSFQGYNEQFF,TGCGCCAGCAGCTTTCAGGGCTACAATGAGCAGTTCTTC
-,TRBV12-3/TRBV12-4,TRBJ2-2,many,CASSTTGGELFF,TGTGCCAGCAGTACAACAGGCGGGGAGCTGTTTTTT
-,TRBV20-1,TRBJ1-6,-,CSARGDPDFGPLHF,TGCAGTGCTAGAGGGGACCCCGATTTTGGACCCCTCCACTTT
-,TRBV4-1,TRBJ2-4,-,CASSQDELAKNIQYF,TGCGCCAGCAGCCAAGATGAACTAGCCAAAAACATTCAGTACTTC
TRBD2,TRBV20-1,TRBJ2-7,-,CSASRVGSGRYEQYF,TGCAGTGCTAGTAGGGTAGGTAGCGGGAGATACGAGCAGTACTTC
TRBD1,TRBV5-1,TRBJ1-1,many,CASGQGSPNTEAFF,TGCGCCAGCGGACAGGGGTCTCCGAACACTGAAGCTTTCTTT
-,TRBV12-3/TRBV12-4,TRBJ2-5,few,CASSLIQIETQYF,TGTGCCAGCAGCCTAATTCAGATAGAGACCCAGTACTTC
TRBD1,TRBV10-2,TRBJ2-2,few,CASSVGQGAMGELFF,TGCGCCAGCAGTGTTGGACAGGGGGCGATGGGGGAGCTGTTTTTT
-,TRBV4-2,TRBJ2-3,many,CASSHELVSPHGDTQYF,TGTGCCAGCAGCCACGAACTAGTATCCCCCCACGGAGATACGCAGTATTTT
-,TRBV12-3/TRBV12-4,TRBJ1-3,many,CASSLSGGSGNTIYF,TGTGCCAGCAGTTTAAGCGGAGGGTCTGGAAACACCATATATTTT
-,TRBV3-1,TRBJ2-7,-,CASSQRPGGEQYF,TGTGCCAGCAGCCAAAGGCCGGGCGGGGAGCAGTACTTC
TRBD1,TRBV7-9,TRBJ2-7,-,CASSPRTGPGIYEQYF,TGTGCCAGCAGCCCCCGGACAGGCCCGGGCATCTACGAGCAGTACTTC
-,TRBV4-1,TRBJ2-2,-,CASSQEIGINTGELFF,TGCGCCAGCAGCCAAGAGATAGGAATTAACACCGGGGAGCTGTTTTTT
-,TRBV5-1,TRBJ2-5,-,CASNPDSVGETQYF,TGCGCCAGCAACCCGGATAGCGTCGGAGAGACCCAGTACTTC
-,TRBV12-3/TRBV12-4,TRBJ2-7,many,CASSFRQGLSYEQYF,TGTGCCAGCAGTTTTCGTCAGGGGCTCTCCTACGAGCAGTACTTC
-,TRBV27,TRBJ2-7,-,CASGPALREQYF,TGTGCCAGCGGACCCGCCCTTAGGGAGCAGTACTTC
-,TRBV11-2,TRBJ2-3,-,CASSLDRTQDSTDTQYF,TGTGCCAGCAGCTTAGATAGAACACAAGATAGCACAGATACGCAGTATTTT
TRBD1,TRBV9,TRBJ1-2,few,CASSERDRAGNYGYTF,TGTGCCAGCAGCGAGCGAGACAGGGCCGGTAACTATGGCTACACCTTC
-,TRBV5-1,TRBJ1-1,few,CASSYSGGSNTEAFF,TGCGCCAGCAGCTACTCGGGGGGAAGTAACACTGAAGCTTTCTTT
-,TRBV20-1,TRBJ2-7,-,CSALRTAYEQYF,TGCAGTGCTCTTCGGACAGCCTACGAGCAGTACTTC
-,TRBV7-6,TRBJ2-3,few,CASSPHATNTDTQYF,TGTGCCAGCAGCCCCCACGCGACTAACACAGATACGCAGTATTTT
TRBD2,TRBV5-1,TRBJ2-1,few,CASSPAGLAGGPGEQFF,TGCGCCAGCAGCCCGGCGGGACTAGCGGGGGGGCCGGGTGAGCAGTTCTTC
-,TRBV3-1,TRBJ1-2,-,CASSQGPENSYGYTF,TGTGCCAGCAGCCAAGGTCCGGAGAATAGTTATGGCTACACCTTC
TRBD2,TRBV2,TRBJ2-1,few,CASRRLAGVFNEQFF,TGTGCCAGCCGCAGACTAGCGGGGGTTTTCAATGAGCAGTTCTTC
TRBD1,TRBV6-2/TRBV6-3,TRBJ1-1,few,CASSYSPPGQGLNEAFF,TGTGCCAGCAGTTACTCCCCCCCCGGACAGGGCTTGAATGAAGCTTTCTTT
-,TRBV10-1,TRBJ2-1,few,CAIPSRNEQFF,TGCGCCATCCCCTCCCGGAATGAGCAGTTCTTC
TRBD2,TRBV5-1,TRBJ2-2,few,CASSPGTIERGGELFF,TGCGCCAGCAGCCCTGGGACTATCGAGCGAGGCGGGGAGCTGTTTTTT
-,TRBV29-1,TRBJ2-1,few,CSTEGRPAGVLYNEQFF,TGCAGCACCGAGGGAAGGCCAGCCGGAGTTCTCTACAATGAGCAGTTCTTC
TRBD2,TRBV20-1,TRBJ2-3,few,CSARDWAGGGTDTQYF,TGCAGTGCTAGAGATTGGGCGGGAGGGGGGACAGATACGCAGTATTTT
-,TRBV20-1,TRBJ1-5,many,CSARETQGFDPAQHF,TGCAGTGCTAGAGAAACCCAGGGGTTTGATCCGGCCCAGCATTTT
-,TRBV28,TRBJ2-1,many,CASSPPSGDYNEQFF,TGTGCCAGCAGTCCGCCGTCCGGAGACTACAATGAGCAGTTCTTC
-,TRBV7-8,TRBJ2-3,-,CASSMGRLSTDTQYF,TGTGCCAGCAGCATGGGGCGACTTAGCACAGATACGCAGTATTTT
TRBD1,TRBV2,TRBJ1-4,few,CASSRDRANEKLFF,TGTGCCAGCAGTCGGGACAGGGCTAATGAAAAACTGTTTTTT